The 10 T cell receptor beta chains listed next were all sequenced from one sample in a study of tumor-infiltrating lymphocytes in primary liver carcinoma. Each 20-30 mg portion of unsorted bulk tissue served as the source for co-extraction of RNA and DNA. A primer in the constant region served to generate TCR beta cDNA from around 500 ng of total RNA. Libraries covering TCR beta were generated through three nested multiplex PCR rounds (using a slightly modified ARM-PCR). Use of TRBV1-TRBV30 forward primers with a C-beta reverse primer characterized the first two PCR rounds, which lasted about 9 cycles each. In TCRdb, the multiplex PCR reads were re-called with MiXCR into one record per CDR3 protein. The sample lists approximately 88,000 distinct CDR3 sequences; just over 65% were seen once. The sequenced material came from tumor-adjacent normal liver tissue. The receptors stem from a man aged 35-49 years with primary liver carcinoma and hepatitis B virus infection.

V gene TRBV28 combines with J gene TRBJ2-1; TRBD1 aligns across 7 bases. The germline CDR1 and CDR2 sequences are MDHEN and SYDVKM. V shed 2 bases, J shed 6 bases, and the junction held 4 bases outside the gene matches. This CDR3 has 14 amino acids. The CDR3 region has the DNA TGTGCCAGCAGTTTAGGGACAGTGGGCAATGAGCAGTTCTTC. Translation: CASSLGTVGNEQFF.

Notes on this clonotype: Germline is not matched at one junction end, which may reflect a read error. This chain links TRBV11-2 with TRBJ2-5; D gene ambiguous. This CDR3 is 13 amino acids long. Germline CDR1 reads SGHAT; CDR2 reads FQNNGV. The CDR3 region has the DNA TGTGCCAGCAGCTTCGAACTTAGAGAGACCCATTACTTC. Amino acids: CASSFELRETHYF.

For this clonotype: The junction differs from germline at one of its ends, possibly a read error. The J gene is TRBJ1-1, the V gene TRBV29-1; D possibly corresponds to TRBD1 (5 bases). The CDR3 consists of 14 residues. The germline gives CDR1 SQVTM, CDR2 ANQGSEA. The CDR3 region has the DNA TGCAGAGTTGGGGCAGACTACATGGACACTGAAGCTTTCTTT. It encodes CRVGADYMDTEAFF.

This clonotype was found many times. This rearrangement joins TRBV6-5 to TRBJ2-7, with 11 bases lining up with TRBD1. This CDR3 is built from 14 residues. Germline V lookup: CDR1 MNHEY, CDR2 SVGAGI. V lost 3 bases to trimming and J lost 5 bases; unmatched junction nucleotides: 3. The CDR3 bases are TGTGCCAGCAGTTATAGGGACAGGGGGGACGAGCAGTACTTC. Translation: CASSYRDRGDEQYF.

Points on this clonotype: The final CDR3 position lacks the conserved phenylalanine or tryptophan, pointing to a likely read error. The chain carries TRBV5-6 and TRBJ2-1; 7 positions agree with TRBD1. Germline V lookup: CDR1 SGHDT, CDR2 YYEEEE. The CDR3 totals 17 residues. CDR3 region: CANSSRDSPSSYNEQFL. The CDR3 bases are TGTGCCAACAGCTCACGGGACAGCCCCAGCTCCTACAATGAGCAGTTCCTC.

This chain links TRBV24-1 with TRBJ2-1; a weak D match, TRBD2 (6 bases). V was cut by 2 bases and J by 0 bases, with 10 bases left in between. The CDR3 totals 16 residues. Germline V gene data show CDR1 as KGHDR and CDR2 as SFDVKD. CDR3 region: CATSDSGGVSYNEQFF. As DNA, the CDR3 is TGTGCCACCAGTGATTCTGGCGGGGTCTCCTACAATGAGCAGTTCTTC.

A word on this clonotype: Relative to the germline gene, one junction end is altered; a read error may explain this. The V call is TRBV6-1, the J call TRBJ1-5, with unresolved D. In germline, CDR1 is MNHNS, CDR2 SASEGT. This CDR3 has 13 amino acids. The CDR3 is CANSEVGDQSQHF. CDR3 nucleotide sequence: TGTGCCAACAGTGAAGTAGGAGATCAGTCCCAGCATTTT.

This clonotype was seen a few times. This chain links TRBV5-1 with TRBJ2-2; possible D gene TRBD2, 5 bases. The CDR3 consists of 14 residues. CDR1 SGHRS and CDR2 YFSETQ come from the germline V gene. V dropped 4 bases and J dropped 13 bases, with 20 bases sitting between them. The CDR3 bases are TGCGCCAGCAGCCCGGGAATGATGGAAAGGGTGCTGTTTTTT. It is translated as CASSPGMMERVLFF.

This clonotype was detected many times. The chain employs TRBV29-1 and TRBJ2-2, with D uncertain. Per the germline V gene, CDR1 is SQVTM and CDR2 is ANQGSEA. The CDR3 is made up of 15 amino acids. Trimming pared 3 bases from V and 4 bases from J, leaving 15 bases between. The CDR3 here is CSVDPRGVGTGELFF. The CDR3 nucleotides are TGCAGCGTTGACCCCAGAGGAGTTGGCACCGGGGAGCTGTTTTTT.

Details on this clonotype: Mismatch with germline at one junction end may stem from a read error. V and J are TRBV2 and TRBJ1-4; 7 nucleotides align to TRBD1. The germline V gene has CDR1 SNHLY and CDR2 FYNNEI. The CDR3 is made up of 12 amino acids. CDR3 protein: CASRDRARYPIF. The CDR3 DNA reads TGTGCCAGCAGAGACAGGGCCCGCTACCCTATTTTT.